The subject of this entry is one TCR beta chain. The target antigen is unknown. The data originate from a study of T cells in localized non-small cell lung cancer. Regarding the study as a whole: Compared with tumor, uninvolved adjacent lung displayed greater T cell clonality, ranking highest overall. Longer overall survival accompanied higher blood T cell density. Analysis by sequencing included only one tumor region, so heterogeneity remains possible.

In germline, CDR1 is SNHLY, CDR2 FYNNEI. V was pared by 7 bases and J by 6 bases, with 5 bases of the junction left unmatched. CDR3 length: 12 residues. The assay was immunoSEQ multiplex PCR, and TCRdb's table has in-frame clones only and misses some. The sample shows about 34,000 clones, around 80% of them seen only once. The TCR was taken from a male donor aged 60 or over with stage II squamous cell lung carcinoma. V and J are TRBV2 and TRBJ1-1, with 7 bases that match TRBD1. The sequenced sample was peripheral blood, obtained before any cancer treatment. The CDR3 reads CASTITGAEAFF. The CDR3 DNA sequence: TGTGCCAGCACCATTACAGGGGCTGAAGCTTTCTTT.